One sample yielded the 9 T cell receptor beta chains listed below, sequenced in a study of blood T cells in healthy people across ages. Then a second PCR, running about 7 to 11 cycles, was carried out with a sample-barcoded 5' primer and a J-beta primer mix. One entry per CDR3 protein results from TCRdb running MiXCR on the 5' RACE reads. The repertoire holds more than 500,000 distinct CDR3 sequences, with about 25% as singletons. The material sequenced was blood. Source of these receptors: an older woman in good health.

The chain recombines TRBV18 with TRBJ1-4; D is possibly TRBD1 (6 bases). Between the trimmed V and J ends, which lost 2 bases and 5 bases, there was a span of 12 bases. Germline loops: CDR1 KGHSH, CDR2 LQKENI. The CDR3 extends over 15 amino acids. The CDR3 loop is CASSPSRDMNEKLFF. In nucleotides, the CDR3 is TGTGCCAGCTCACCATCGAGGGACATGAATGAAAAACTGTTTTTT.

The chain links TRBV11-2 to TRBJ2-1, with TRBD2 identical over 9 bases. The germline V gene has CDR1 SGHAT and CDR2 FQNNGV. The junction had 3 bases not matched to a gene; V was cut back by 1 base and J by 2 bases. The CDR3 contains 16 residues. This chain's CDR3 is CASSLGVAGAYNEQFF. CDR3 nucleotides: TGTGCCAGCAGCTTAGGGGTAGCGGGGGCCTACAATGAGCAGTTCTTC. Filled out from reference TRBV11-2 and TRBJ2-1, the complete variable domain reads EAGVAQSPRYKIIEKRQSVAFWCNPISGHATLYWYQQILGQGPKLLIQFQNNGVVDDSQLPKDRFSAERLKGVDSTLKIQPAKLEDSAVYLCASSLGVAGAYNEQFFGPGTRLTVL.

The chain links TRBV5-1 to TRBJ1-3, with TRBD1 matching 7 bases. CDR3 size: 16 residues. The J segment lost 2 bases and the V segment lost 3 bases, leaving 8 bases of the junction unmatched. Germline CDR1 is SGHRS and CDR2 is YFSETQ. This CDR3 reads CASSSLWDSAGNTIYF. The CDR3 bases are TGCGCCAGCAGCTCCCTTTGGGACAGTGCTGGAAACACCATATATTTT. Using reference TRBV5-1 and TRBJ1-3 for the parts outside the CDR3, the full variable domain is KAGVTQTPRYLIKTRGQQVTLSCSPISGHRSVSWYQQTPGQGLQFLFEYFSETQRNKGNFPGRFSGRQFSNSRSEMNVSTLELGDSALYLCASSSLWDSAGNTIYFGEGSWLTVV.

This clonotype has at least ten counts. This chain uses TRBV11-2 with TRBJ1-2; D uncertain. This CDR3 contains 13 residues. The V gene's germline CDR1 is SGHAT and CDR2 FQNNGV. V lost 3 bases and J lost 4, with 9 bases in between. CDR3 region: CASSFGESYGYTF. The CDR3 nucleotides are TGTGCCAGCAGCTTCGGGGAGTCCTATGGCTACACCTTC.

The chain links TRBV24-1 to TRBJ2-3; D is unresolved. The CDR3 loop spans 12 amino acids. Trimming pared 4 bases from V and 5 bases from J, leaving 6 bases between. Germline loops: CDR1 KGHDR, CDR2 SFDVKD. The DNA of the CDR3 is TGTGCCACCAGTGACTTTGTAGATACGCAGTATTTT. Amino acid sequence: CATSDFVDTQYF.

V is TRBV13 and J is TRBJ2-5; D is uncertain. With 4 bases removed from V and 2 bases from J, the gap between germline ends came to 17 bases. Per germline, CDR1 PRHDT and CDR2 FYEKMQ (reference sequence). The CDR3 loop spans 16 amino acids. CDR3 loop: CASSYPPLVGQETQYF. CDR3 nucleotide sequence: TGTGCCAGCAGCTATCCCCCGCTAGTCGGTCAAGAGACCCAGTACTTC.

In this sample, this clonotype turned up a few times. V is TRBV7-9 and J is TRBJ1-1; no clear D gene. V lost 2 bases and J lost 5, with 12 bases in between. The CDR3 has 14 amino acids. Germline CDR1 is SEHNR and CDR2 is FQNEAQ (reference sequence). This chain's CDR3 is CASSLTSSGTEAFF. The CDR3 DNA follows: TGTGCCAGCAGCTTAACGTCGAGTGGGACTGAAGCTTTCTTT.

The chain joins TRBV20-1 to TRBJ2-5; D is uncertain. The CDR3 totals 12 residues. V lost 7 bases, J lost 5 bases, and 14 bases lay in between. The germline gives CDR1 DFQATT, CDR2 SNEGSKA (reference sequence). The CDR3 DNA sequence: TGCAGTGTCCCGGTACTGCGGGAGACCCAGTACTTC. The encoded protein is CSVPVLRETQYF.

The chain couples TRBV29-1 to TRBJ2-5, with D possibly TRBD1 on 5 matching bases. Germline V gene data show CDR1 as SQVTM and CDR2 as ANQGSEA. The CDR3 loop spans 13 amino acids. V was shortened by 5 bases and J by 5 bases, with 15 bases between the two germline ends. The CDR3 DNA reads as TGCAGCGTTTCCTACAACCCAGGGGAGACCCAGTACTTC. Encoded protein: CSVSYNPGETQYF.